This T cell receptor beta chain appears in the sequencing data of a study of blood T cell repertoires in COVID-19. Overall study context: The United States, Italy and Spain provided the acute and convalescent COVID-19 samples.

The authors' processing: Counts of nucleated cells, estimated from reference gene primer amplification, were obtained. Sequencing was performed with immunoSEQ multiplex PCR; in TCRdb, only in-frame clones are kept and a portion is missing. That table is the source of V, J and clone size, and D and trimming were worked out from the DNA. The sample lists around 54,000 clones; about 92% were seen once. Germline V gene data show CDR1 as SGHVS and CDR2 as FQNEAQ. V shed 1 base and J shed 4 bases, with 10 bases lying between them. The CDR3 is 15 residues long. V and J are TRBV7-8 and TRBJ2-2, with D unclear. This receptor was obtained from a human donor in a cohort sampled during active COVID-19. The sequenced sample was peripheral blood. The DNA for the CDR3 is TGTGCCAGCAGCTTAGAGCCCTCGGGCACCGGGGAGCTGTTTTTT. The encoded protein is CASSLEPSGTGELFF. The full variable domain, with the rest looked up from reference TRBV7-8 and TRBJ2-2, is GAGVSQSPRYKVAKRGQDVALRCDPISGHVSLFWYQQALGQGPEFLTYFQNEAQLDKSGLPSDRFFAERPEGSVSTLKIQRTQQEDSAVYLCASSLEPSGTGELFFGEGSRLTVL.